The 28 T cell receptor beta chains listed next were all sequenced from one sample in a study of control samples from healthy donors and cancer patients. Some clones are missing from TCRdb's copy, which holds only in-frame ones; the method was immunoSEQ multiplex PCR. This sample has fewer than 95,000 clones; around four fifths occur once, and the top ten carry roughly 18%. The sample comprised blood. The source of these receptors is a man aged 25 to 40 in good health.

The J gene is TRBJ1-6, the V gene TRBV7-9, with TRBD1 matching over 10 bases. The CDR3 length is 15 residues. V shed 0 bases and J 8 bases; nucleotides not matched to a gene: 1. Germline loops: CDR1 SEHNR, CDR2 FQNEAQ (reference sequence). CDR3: CASSLAGTGDSPLHF. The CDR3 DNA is TGTGCCAGCAGCTTAGCCGGGACAGGGGATTCACCCCTCCACTTT.

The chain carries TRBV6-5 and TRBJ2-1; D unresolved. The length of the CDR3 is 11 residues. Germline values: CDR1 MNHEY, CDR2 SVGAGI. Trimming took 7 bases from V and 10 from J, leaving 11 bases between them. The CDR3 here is CASTRLGEQFF. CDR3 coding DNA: TGTGCCAGCACCCGACTGGGGGAGCAGTTCTTC.

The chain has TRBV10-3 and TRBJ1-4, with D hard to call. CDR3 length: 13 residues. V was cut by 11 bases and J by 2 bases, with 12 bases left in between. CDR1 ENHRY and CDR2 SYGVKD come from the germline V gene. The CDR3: CAVRGGTNEKLFF. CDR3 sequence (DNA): TGTGCCGTCCGGGGTGGCACTAATGAAAAACTGTTTTTT.

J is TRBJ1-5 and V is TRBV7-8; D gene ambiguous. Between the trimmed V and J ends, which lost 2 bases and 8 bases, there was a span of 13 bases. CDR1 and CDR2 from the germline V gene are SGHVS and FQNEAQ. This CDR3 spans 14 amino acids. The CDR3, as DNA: TGTGCCAGCAGCTTAACCGTTGCGGGGAAGCCCCAGCATTTT. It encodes CASSLTVAGKPQHF.

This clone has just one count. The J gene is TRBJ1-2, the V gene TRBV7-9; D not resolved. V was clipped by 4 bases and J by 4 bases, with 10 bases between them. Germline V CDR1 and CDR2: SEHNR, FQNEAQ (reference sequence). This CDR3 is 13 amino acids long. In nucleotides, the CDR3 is TGTGCCAGCAGCTCCCCCGAGGGCTATGGCTACACCTTC. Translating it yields CASSSPEGYGYTF.

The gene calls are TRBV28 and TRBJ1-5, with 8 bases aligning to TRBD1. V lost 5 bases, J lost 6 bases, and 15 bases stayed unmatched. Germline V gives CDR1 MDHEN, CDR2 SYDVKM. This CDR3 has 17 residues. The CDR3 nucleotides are TGTGCCAGCAGTCGTTCTGGGACAGGCTCAGGCGGTCAGCCCCAGCATTTT. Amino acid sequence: CASSRSGTGSGGQPQHF.

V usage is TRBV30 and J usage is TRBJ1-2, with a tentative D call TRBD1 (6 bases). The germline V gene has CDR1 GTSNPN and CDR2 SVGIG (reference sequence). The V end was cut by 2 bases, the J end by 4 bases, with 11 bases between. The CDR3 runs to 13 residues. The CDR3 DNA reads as TGTGCCTGGAGTACCGGACAGAGCTATGGCTACACCTTC. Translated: CAWSTGQSYGYTF.

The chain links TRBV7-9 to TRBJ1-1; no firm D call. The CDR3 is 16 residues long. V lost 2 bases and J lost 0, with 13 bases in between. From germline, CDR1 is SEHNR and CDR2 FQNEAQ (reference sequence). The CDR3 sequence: CASSLKGGGMNTEAFF. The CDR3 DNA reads TGTGCCAGCAGCTTAAAAGGTGGCGGCATGAACACTGAAGCTTTCTTT.

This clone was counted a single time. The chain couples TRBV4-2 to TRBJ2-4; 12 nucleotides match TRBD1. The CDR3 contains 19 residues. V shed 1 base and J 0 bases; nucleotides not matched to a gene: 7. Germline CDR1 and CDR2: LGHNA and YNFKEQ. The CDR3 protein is CASSQGDRGPQLAKNIQYF. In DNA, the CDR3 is TGTGCCAGCAGCCAAGGGGACAGGGGGCCCCAACTAGCCAAAAACATTCAGTACTTC.

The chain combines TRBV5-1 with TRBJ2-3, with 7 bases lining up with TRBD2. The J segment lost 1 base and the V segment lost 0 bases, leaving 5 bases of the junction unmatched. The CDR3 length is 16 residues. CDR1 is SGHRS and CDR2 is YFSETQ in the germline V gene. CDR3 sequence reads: CASSLAQRGRTDTQYF. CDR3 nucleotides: TGCGCCAGCAGCTTGGCCCAGCGGGGCCGCACAGATACGCAGTATTTT.

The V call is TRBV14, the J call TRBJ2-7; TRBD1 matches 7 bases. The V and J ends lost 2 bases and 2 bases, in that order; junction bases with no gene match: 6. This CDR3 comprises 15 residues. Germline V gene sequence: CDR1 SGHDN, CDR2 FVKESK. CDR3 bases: TGTGCCAGCAGCCAACCGCGACAGGGCCCCTACGAGCAGTACTTC. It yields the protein CASSQPRQGPYEQYF.

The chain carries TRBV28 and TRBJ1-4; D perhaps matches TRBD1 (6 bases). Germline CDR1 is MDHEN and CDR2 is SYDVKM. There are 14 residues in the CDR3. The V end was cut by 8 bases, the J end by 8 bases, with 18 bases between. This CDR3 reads CASYVTGRGEKLFF. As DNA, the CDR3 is TGTGCCAGCTATGTGACAGGCCGAGGGGAAAAACTGTTTTTT.

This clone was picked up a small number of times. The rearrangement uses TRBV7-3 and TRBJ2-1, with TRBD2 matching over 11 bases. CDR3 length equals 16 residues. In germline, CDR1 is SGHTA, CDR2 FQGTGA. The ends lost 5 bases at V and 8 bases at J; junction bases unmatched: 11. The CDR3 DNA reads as TGTGCCAGCAGCCAAACCGGGACTAGCGGTTTATATGAGCAGTTCTTC. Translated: CASSQTGTSGLYEQFF.

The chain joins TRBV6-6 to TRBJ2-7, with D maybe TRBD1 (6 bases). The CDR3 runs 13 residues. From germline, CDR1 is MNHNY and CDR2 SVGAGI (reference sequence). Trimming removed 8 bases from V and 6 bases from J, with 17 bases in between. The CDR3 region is CASAFQGRFEQYF. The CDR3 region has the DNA TGTGCCAGCGCGTTCCAGGGGCGGTTCGAGCAGTACTTC.

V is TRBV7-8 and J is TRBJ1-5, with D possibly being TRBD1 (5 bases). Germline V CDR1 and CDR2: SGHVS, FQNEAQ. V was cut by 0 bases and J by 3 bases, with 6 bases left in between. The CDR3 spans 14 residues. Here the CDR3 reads CASSLAGTNQPQHF. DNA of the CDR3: TGTGCCAGCAGCTTAGCAGGGACCAATCAGCCCCAGCATTTT.

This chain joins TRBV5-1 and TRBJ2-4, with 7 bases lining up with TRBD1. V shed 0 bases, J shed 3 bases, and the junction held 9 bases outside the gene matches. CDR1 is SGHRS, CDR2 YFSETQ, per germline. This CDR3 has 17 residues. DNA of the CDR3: TGCGCCAGCAGCTTGGGAGGGGGCGGTGAGGTCAAAAACATTCAGTACTTC. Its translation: CASSLGGGGEVKNIQYF.

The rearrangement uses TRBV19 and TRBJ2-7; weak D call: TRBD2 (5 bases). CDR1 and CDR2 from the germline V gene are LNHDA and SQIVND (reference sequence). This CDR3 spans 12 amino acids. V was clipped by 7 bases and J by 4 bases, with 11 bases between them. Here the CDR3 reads CASTDYGYEQYF. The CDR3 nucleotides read TGTGCCAGTACCGACTACGGATACGAGCAGTACTTC.

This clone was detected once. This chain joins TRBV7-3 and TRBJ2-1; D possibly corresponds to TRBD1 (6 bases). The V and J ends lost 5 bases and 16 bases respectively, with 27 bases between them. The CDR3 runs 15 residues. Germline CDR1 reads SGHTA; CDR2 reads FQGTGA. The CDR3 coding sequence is TGTGCCAGCAGCGCGATGGACCAGGGGCGCCCCTTGCTTTTCTTC. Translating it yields CASSAMDQGRPLLFF.

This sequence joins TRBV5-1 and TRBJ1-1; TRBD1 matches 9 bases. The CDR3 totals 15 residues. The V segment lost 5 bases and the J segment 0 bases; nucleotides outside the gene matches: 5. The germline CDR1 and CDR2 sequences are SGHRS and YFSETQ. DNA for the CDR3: TGCGCCAGCAGTTTCGGGACAGGGATGAACACTGAAGCTTTCTTT. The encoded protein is CASSFGTGMNTEAFF.

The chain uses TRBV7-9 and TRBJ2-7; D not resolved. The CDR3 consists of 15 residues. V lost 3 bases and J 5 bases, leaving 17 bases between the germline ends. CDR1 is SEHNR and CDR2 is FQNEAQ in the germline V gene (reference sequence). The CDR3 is CASSLSGAVGDEQYF. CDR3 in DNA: TGTGCCAGCAGCTTGTCGGGCGCCGTGGGCGACGAGCAGTACTTC.

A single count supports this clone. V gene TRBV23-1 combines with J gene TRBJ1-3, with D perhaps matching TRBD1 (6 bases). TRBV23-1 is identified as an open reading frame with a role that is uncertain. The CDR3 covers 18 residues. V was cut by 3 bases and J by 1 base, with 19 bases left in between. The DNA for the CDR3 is TGCGCCAGCAGTCATTCCCTACAGGGTAGCTTTTCTGGAAACACCATATATTTT. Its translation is CASSHSLQGSFSGNTIYF.

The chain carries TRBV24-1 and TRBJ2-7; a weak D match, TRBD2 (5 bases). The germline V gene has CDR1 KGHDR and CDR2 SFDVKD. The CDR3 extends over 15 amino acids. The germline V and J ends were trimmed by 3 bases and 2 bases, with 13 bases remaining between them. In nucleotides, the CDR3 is TGTGCCACCAGTGATGCCCTGGACGGGACCTACGAGCAGTACTTC. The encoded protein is CATSDALDGTYEQYF.

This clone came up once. CDR3 nucleotide sequence: TGTGCCAGCAGCCCAGGGACTAGAAATACGCAGTATTTT. Translating it yields CASSPGTRNTQYF. The chain recombines TRBV7-9 with TRBJ2-3, with 8 bases matching TRBD2. Per germline, CDR1 SEHNR and CDR2 FQNEAQ (reference sequence). J gave up 7 bases and V 5 bases, and 5 bases lay outside the gene matches. The length of the CDR3 is 13 residues.

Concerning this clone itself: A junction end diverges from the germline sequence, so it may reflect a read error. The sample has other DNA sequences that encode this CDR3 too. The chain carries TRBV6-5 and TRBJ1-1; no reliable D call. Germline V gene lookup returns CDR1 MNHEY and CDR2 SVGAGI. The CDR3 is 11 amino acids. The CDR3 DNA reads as TGCGCCAGCGCTAGGGCCACTGAAGCTTTCTTT. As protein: CASARATEAFF.

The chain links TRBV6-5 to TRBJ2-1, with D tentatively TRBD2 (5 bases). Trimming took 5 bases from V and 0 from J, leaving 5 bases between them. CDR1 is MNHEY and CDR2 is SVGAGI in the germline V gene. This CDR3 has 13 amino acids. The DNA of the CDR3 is TGTGCCAGCAGTCGGGGCTCCTACAATGAGCAGTTCTTC. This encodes CASSRGSYNEQFF.

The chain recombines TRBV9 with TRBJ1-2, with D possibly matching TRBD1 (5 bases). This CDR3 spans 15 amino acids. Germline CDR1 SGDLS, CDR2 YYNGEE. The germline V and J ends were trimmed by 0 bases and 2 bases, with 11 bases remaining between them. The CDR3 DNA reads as TGTGCCAGCAGCGTAGCTCCGCGACAGAACTATGGCTACACCTTC. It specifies CASSVAPRQNYGYTF.

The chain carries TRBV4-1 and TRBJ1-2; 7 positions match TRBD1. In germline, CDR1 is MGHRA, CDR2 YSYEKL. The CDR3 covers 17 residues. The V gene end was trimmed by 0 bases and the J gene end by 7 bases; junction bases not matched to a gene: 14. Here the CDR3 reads CASSQDPQPDREGGYTF. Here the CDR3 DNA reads TGCGCCAGCAGCCAAGATCCCCAACCAGACAGGGAGGGTGGCTACACCTTC.

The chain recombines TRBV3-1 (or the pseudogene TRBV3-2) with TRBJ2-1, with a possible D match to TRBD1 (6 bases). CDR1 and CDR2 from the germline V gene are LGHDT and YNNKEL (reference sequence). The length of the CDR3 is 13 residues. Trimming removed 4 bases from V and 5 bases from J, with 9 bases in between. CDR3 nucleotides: TGTGCCAGCAGCCTGGACAGAAACAATGAGCAGTTCTTC. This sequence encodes CASSLDRNNEQFF.